The next 6 T cell receptor beta chains were all read from a single sample in a study of shared clonotypes between healthy human individuals. Data came from immunoSEQ multiplex PCR; TCRdb stores just in-frame clones and leaves some out. This table holds around 550,000 clones, 90% to 96% found once. The sequencing sample was made of naive CD4+ T cells sorted from blood. Subset reported: CD45RA+ positively selected. The receptors stem from a woman younger than 45 in good health.

This rearrangement joins TRBV20-1 to TRBJ2-1; a weak D match, TRBD1 (6 bases). The CDR3 is made up of 11 amino acids. The V and J ends lost 2 bases and 12 bases respectively, with 11 bases between them. Germline CDR1 is DFQATT and CDR2 is SNEGSKA (reference sequence). The CDR3 DNA follows: TGCAGTGCTAGACGGCAGGGGAGGCAGTTCTTC. This translates into CSARRQGRQFF.

The J gene is TRBJ2-7, the V gene TRBV28; 7 bases match TRBD2. The CDR3 has 14 amino acids. The germline V gene encodes CDR1 MDHEN and CDR2 SYDVKM. V was clipped by 5 bases and J by 2 bases; unmatched bases: 6. CDR3 region: CASSRAGETYEQYF. CDR3 DNA: TGTGCCAGCAGTCGGGCGGGGGAAACCTACGAGCAGTACTTC.

The chain's CDR3 is CASRPSQGVNTEAFF. DNA for the CDR3: TGTGCCAGCAGACCTAGCCAGGGGGTGAACACTGAAGCTTTCTTT. The rearrangement links TRBV27 to TRBJ1-1; 7 nucleotides match TRBD1. The CDR3 is made up of 15 amino acids. V gave up 6 bases and J gave up 0 bases; unmatched junction bases: 7. The V gene's germline CDR1 is MNHEY and CDR2 SMNVEV (reference sequence).

The chain carries TRBV10-1 and TRBJ2-7; D call uncertain. Looked up from germline, CDR1 is WNHNN and CDR2 is SYGVQD (reference sequence). The CDR3 length is 13 residues. Trimming removed 6 bases from V and 1 base from J, with 10 bases in between. The CDR3 region is CASRLGKSYEQYF. CDR3 nucleotides: TGCGCCAGCAGGCTGGGGAAGTCCTACGAGCAGTACTTC.

The chain combines TRBV2 with TRBJ2-7, with TRBD1 matching 9 bases. Germline CDR1 reads SNHLY; CDR2 reads FYNNEI. The ends lost 5 bases at V and 5 bases at J; junction bases unmatched: 7. The CDR3 loop spans 14 amino acids. Here the CDR3 DNA reads TGTGCCAGCAGTCCGAGGACAGGGGAGGACGAGCAGTACTTC. It encodes CASSPRTGEDEQYF.

The chain combines TRBV28 with TRBJ2-7, with 10 nucleotides matching TRBD2. CDR1 MDHEN and CDR2 SYDVKM come from the germline V gene. The CDR3 runs to 15 residues. The V gene end was trimmed by 6 bases and the J gene end by 1 base; junction bases not matched to a gene: 6. The CDR3 DNA sequence: TGTGCCAGCAGCACTAGACTAGCGGGTTCCTACGAGCAGTACTTC. It yields the protein CASSTRLAGSYEQYF.